This TCR beta chain was sequenced during a study of blood T cell repertoires in COVID-19. Across the whole study: T cells, B-cell-depleted T cells, or PBMCs supplied cDNA or gDNA.

Original data processing: Amplifying reference gene primers gave estimates of nucleated cell counts. This table comes from immunoSEQ multiplex PCR, and its TCRdb copy is limited to in-frame clones, with some not included. D and trimming were read from the DNA, whereas the V and J calls and clone size are those reported in that table. Found here are roughly 100,000 clones, roughly four fifths of them singletons; the top ten hold 8% to 9.5%. The CDR3 has 15 amino acids. Germline V gene data show CDR1 as MDHEN and CDR2 as SYDVKM. V was pared by 1 base and J by 6 bases, with 12 bases between. The sequenced material came from peripheral blood. This TCR was sampled from a woman in her 70s with acute or convalescent COVID-19. V usage is TRBV28 and J usage is TRBJ2-2; tentatively, D is TRBD1 (5 bases). The CDR3 DNA is TGTGCCAGCAGTTTATACAGGAACAGAGCCGGGGAGCTGTTTTTT. As protein: CASSLYRNRAGELFF.